This T cell receptor beta chain was found in a study of T cells after posttransplantation cyclophosphamide. Trimming took 7 bases from V and 9 from J; bases not matched to a gene: 7. Germline CDR1 and CDR2: SGHDT and YYEEEE. CDR3 length equals 13 residues. Generated by immunoSEQ multiplex PCR, the TCRdb table keeps only in-frame clones and is missing some. The data hold more than 20,000 clones, with around 89% observed a single time. Controls had myeloablative marrow grafts with methotrexate and calcineurin inhibitor, sampled at 1 year. This clone was picked up a small number of times. The source of this sequence is a female patient between 25 and 45 years old who received an allogeneic stem cell transplant from an unrelated donor, was CMV-positive, and had acute and chronic GVHD. The graft donor may be the source of some T cells. Sample: PBMCs, taken roughly 390 days after allogeneic stem cell transplant with calcineurin inhibitor and methotrexate. This sequence joins TRBV5-6 and TRBJ2-7; 13 nucleotides agree with TRBD2. The CDR3 nucleotides are TGTGCCAGCTCGGGACTAGCGGGACAGGGGCAGTACGTC. This codes for CASSGLAGQGQYV.